Below, one TCR beta chain is given with its context. The antigen is not known. This entry comes from a study of T cells expressing NK-cell markers. Looking at the study overall: Sequenced donors, eight in total, included seven who were HCMV-seropositive and one who was seronegative. The study, taken as a whole, reports: 1.0-7.0% of CD8+ T cells in about 6 donors belonged to dominant NKG2C+ clonotypes. The HCMV specificity of the expanded NKG2C+ T cell clones stayed unresolved.

The CDR3 extends over 17 amino acids. Germline lookup yields CDR1 KGHDR and CDR2 SFDVKD. TCRdb reprocessed the 5' RACE reads and reports one entry per CDR3 protein, with no DNA. The sample table sets out about 460,000 distinct CDR3 sequences. The chain has TRBV24-1 and TRBJ2-1; TCRdb's D call, TRBD2, is unchecked because there is no DNA. The sequenced material came from blood T cells: a sorted CD56 or NKG2C T cell subset, CD4+ or CD8+ T cells, or bulk PBMC T cells (not recorded which). The source is a woman aged 45-65 years in good health. The CDR3 protein is CATSDSKRGGAYNEQFF.